What follows are 5 T cell receptor beta chains derived from one specimen sequenced in a study of neurological immune-mediated disorders. Each CDR3 protein is one row after TCRdb ran MiXCR on the 5' RACE reads. The sample carries roughly 42,000 distinct CDR3 sequences, approximately 15% recorded once. The time point denotes: longitudinal time-point 3. The sequenced sample was PBMCs. All receptors come from a man younger than 45 in good health.

This clonotype has ten or more counts. The chain carries TRBV28 and TRBJ2-5; 8 bases are shared with TRBD1. Trimming took 1 base from V and 4 from J; bases not matched to a gene: 5. The CDR3 runs to 15 residues. Germline loops: CDR1 MDHEN, CDR2 SYDVKM. The CDR3 loop reads CASSLSGRGLETQYF. The CDR3 nucleotides read TGTGCCAGCAGTTTATCGGGCAGGGGGCTAGAGACCCAGTACTTC.

V usage is TRBV27 and J usage is TRBJ2-7, with D unclear. Germline loops: CDR1 MNHEY, CDR2 SMNVEV (reference sequence). V was pared by 0 bases and J by 3 bases, with 9 bases between. This CDR3 has 14 residues. CDR3 residues: CASSLSSPYYEQYF. Here the CDR3 DNA reads TGTGCCAGCAGTTTATCTTCCCCCTACTACGAGCAGTACTTC.

The chain joins TRBV29-1 to TRBJ2-7, with D possibly matching TRBD2 (7 bases). The germline V gene encodes CDR1 SQVTM and CDR2 ANQGSEA. There are 15 residues in the CDR3. The V end was cut by 4 bases, the J end by 2 bases, with 18 bases between. CDR3 in DNA: TGCAGCGTTGCCGGGGGAGGGGGATGGGCCTACGAGCAGTACTTC. Protein sequence: CSVAGGGGWAYEQYF.

This clonotype has a handful of counts. This chain links TRBV20-1 with TRBJ2-2; 7 bases line up with TRBD1. CDR3 length equals 18 residues. From germline, CDR1 is DFQATT and CDR2 SNEGSKA (reference sequence). The V and J ends lost 0 bases and 5 bases, in that order; junction bases with no gene match: 15. The CDR3 sequence: CSARDQARGTARTGELFF. In DNA form, the CDR3 reads TGCAGTGCTAGAGATCAGGCCAGGGGGACAGCGAGGACCGGGGAGCTGTTTTTT.

Only one count was recorded for this clonotype. Germline and junction disagree at one end, which may indicate a read error. The V and J genes are TRBV12-3 or TRBV12-4 and TRBJ1-1; perhaps TRBD1 as D (6 bases). The CDR3 spans 14 residues. The CDR3 is CASRLAGASTIAFF. As DNA, the CDR3 is TGTGCCAGCAGATTAGCAGGGGCCTCTACGATAGCTTTCTTT.